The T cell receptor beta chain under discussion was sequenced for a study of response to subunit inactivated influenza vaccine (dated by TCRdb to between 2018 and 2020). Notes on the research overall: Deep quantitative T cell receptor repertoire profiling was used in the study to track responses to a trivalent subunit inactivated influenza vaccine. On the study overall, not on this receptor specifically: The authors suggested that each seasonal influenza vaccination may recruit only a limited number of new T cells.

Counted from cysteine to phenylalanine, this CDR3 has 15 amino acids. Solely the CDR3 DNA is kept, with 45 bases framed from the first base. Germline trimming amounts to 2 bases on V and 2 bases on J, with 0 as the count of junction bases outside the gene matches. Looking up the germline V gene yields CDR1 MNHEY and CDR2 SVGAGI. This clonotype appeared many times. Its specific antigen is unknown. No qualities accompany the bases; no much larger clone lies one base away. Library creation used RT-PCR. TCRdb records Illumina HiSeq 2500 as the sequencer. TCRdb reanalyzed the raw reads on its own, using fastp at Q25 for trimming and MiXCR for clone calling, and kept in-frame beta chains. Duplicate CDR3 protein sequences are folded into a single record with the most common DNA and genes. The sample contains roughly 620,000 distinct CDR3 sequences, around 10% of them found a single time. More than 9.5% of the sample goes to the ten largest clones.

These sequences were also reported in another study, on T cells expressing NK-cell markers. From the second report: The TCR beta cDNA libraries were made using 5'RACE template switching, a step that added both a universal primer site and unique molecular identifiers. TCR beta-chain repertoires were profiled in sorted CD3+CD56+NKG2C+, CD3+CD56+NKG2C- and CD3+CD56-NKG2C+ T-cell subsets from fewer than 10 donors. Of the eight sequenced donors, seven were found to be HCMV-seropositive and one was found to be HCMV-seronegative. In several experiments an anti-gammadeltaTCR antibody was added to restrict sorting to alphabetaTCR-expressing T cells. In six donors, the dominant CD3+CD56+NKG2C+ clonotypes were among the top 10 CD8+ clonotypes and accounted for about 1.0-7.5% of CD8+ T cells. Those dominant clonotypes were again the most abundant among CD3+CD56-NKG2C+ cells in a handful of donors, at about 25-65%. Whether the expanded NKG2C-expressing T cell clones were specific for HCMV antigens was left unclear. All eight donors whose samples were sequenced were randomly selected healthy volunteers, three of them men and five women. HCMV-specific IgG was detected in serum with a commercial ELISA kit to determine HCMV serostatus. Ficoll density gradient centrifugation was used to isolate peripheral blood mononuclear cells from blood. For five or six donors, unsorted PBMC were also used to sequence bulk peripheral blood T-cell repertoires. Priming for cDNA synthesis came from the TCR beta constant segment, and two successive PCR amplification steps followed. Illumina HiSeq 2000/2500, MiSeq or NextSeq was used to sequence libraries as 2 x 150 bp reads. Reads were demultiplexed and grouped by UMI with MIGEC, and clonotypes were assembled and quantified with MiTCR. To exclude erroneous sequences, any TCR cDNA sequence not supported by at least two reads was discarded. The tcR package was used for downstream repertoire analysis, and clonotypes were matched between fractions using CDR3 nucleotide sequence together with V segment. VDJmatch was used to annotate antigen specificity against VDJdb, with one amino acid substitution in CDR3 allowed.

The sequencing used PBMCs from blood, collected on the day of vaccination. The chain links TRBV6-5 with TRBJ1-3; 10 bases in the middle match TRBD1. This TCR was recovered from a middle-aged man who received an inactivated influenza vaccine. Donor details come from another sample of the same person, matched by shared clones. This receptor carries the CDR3 CASSYGTGAGNTIYF. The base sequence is TGTGCCAGCAGTTACGGGACAGGGGCTGGAAACACCATATATTTT.